This T cell receptor beta chain was recovered during a study of patients and donors after allogeneic stem cell transplantation. The CDR3 has 16 amino acids. CDR1 is LGHNT and CDR2 is FRNRAP in the germline V gene. V lost 5 bases, J lost 5 bases, and 13 bases stayed unmatched. TCRdb used MiXCR to reprocess the RT-PCR reads, holding one entry per CDR3 protein. The sample shows 390,000 or so distinct CDR3 sequences, 16% of them seen only once. This clonotype came up a few times. V and J are TRBV12-5 and TRBJ2-5, with 8 positions matching TRBD1. The receptor's source is a human donor who was either an allogeneic HSCT recipient or a stem cell or donor lymphocyte infusion donor (not recorded which). It is not recorded whose cells these are; they may come from a transplant donor. The sequenced sample was blood, either unsorted or a sorted T cell fraction (not recorded which). The CDR3 here is CASGPGNPGGLETQYF. The DNA of the CDR3 is TGTGCTAGTGGTCCTGGTAACCCAGGGGGCTTGGAGACCCAGTACTTC. Supplemented by reference TRBV12-5 and TRBJ2-5, the full variable domain reads DARVTQTPRHKVTEMGQEVTMRCQPILGHNTVFWYRQTMMQGLELLAYFRNRAPLDDSGMPKDRFSAEMPDATLATLKIQPSEPRDSAVYFCASGPGNPGGLETQYFGPGTRLLVL.